This entry concerns a single T cell receptor beta chain. The source of the sample is a study of blood T cell repertoires in COVID-19. In the authors' workflow: Estimates of nucleated cell counts were drawn from the amplification of reference gene primers. The table came from immunoSEQ multiplex PCR; TCRdb's copy has only in-frame clones and leaves some out. V, J and clone size reflect that table, while D and trimming were determined from the DNA. Of approximately 130,000 clones detected, around 78% appear once; the ten largest clones hold less than 14%. Sequenced sample: peripheral blood. The clonotype was recovered from a human donor in a cohort sampled during active COVID-19.

CDR3: CASSLRTRGTNEKLFF. CDR3 sequence (DNA): TGTGCCAGCAGCCTGAGGACGCGGGGGACTAATGAAAAACTGTTTTTT. This rearrangement joins TRBV3-1 (or the pseudogene TRBV3-2) to TRBJ1-4, with a tentative D call TRBD1 (5 bases). This CDR3 is built from 16 residues. The V and J ends lost 4 bases and 2 bases respectively, with 14 bases between them. Germline CDR1 LGHDT, CDR2 YNNKEL (reference sequence).